Given below is one TCR beta chain in context. The study drew participants aged 18 to 89 years from some 23 US areas. The source of the sample is a study of blood T cell repertoires in COVID-19. Across the study: Both acute and convalescent COVID-19 samples were obtained from the United States, Italy and Spain. From T cells, B-cell-depleted T cells, or PBMCs came the material, which was cDNA or gDNA.

The CDR3 is 13 amino acids. The V and J ends lost 4 bases and 8 bases, in that order; junction bases with no gene match: 6. Germline CDR1 and CDR2: MGHRA and YSYEKL. The authors' processing: From reference gene primer amplification, estimates of nucleated cell counts were derived. Libraries were prepared by immunoSEQ multiplex PCR; TCRdb keeps only in-frame clonotypes and omits some of them. V and J calls and clone size are copied from that table; D and trimming were computed from the DNA. This sample yields 450,000 to 600,000 clones, of which roughly 87% are seen a single time; about 0.7% belongs to the top ten.

Sequencing input: PBMCs or T cells enriched from blood (not recorded which). This TCR was sampled from a woman aged 18-29 years who had recovered from COVID-19. The chain joins TRBV4-1 to TRBJ1-2, with 8 bases aligning to TRBD1. CDR3 DNA: TGCGCCAGCAGCCCCCAGGGGGCGTGGGGCTACACCTTC. It is translated as CASSPQGAWGYTF.